This T cell receptor (beta chain) was observed in a study of blood T cell repertoires in COVID-19. Study summary: Samples taken during acute and convalescent COVID-19 were collected in the United States, Italy and Spain. T cells, B-cell-depleted T cells, or PBMCs supplied cDNA or gDNA.

Membership in each cohort depended on participant-reported clinical history. Data came from immunoSEQ multiplex PCR; TCRdb stores just in-frame clones and leaves some out. The profile shows 200,000 to 250,000 clones, 84% of them singletons. The CDR3 covers 15 residues. Germline V gene data show CDR1 as LNHDA and CDR2 as SQIVND (reference sequence). Trimming stripped 5 bases from V and 1 base from J, with 14 bases between. The sequencing input was PBMCs or T cells enriched from blood (not recorded which). The chain joins TRBV19 to TRBJ1-1; D call uncertain. The source is a man aged 55 to 69 who had recovered from COVID-19. This CDR3 is CASSGEARPNTEAFF. The CDR3 DNA reads as TGTGCCAGTAGTGGGGAGGCCAGGCCGAACACTGAAGCTTTCTTT.